The 21 T cell receptor beta chains reported below all come from one sample, sequenced in a study of cytomegalovirus exposure and HLA in healthy donors. The primer mix had 60 Vbeta and 13 Jbeta primers. Method: immunoSEQ multiplex PCR; TCRdb's copy keeps in-frame clones and lacks some. Found here are 150,000 to 200,000 clones, approximately 80% of them singletons; the top ten hold about 0.77%. Sequenced input: PBMCs. These receptors were obtained from a woman under 30 in good health and CMV-seronegative.

The chain has TRBV15 and TRBJ1-2; TRBD1 agrees at 7 bases. Trimming took 1 base from V and 0 from J; bases not matched to a gene: 14. This CDR3 has 19 amino acids. CDR1 is LNHNV and CDR2 is YYDKDF in the germline V gene (reference sequence). This CDR3 reads CATSRVPTRTGPTNYGYTF. In nucleotides, the CDR3 is TGTGCCACCAGCAGAGTTCCGACCAGGACAGGCCCAACTAACTATGGCTACACCTTC. Full variable domain (missing parts from reference TRBV15 and TRBJ1-2): DAMVIQNPRYQVTQFGKPVTLSCSQTLNHNVMYWYQQKSSQAPKLLFHYYDKDFNNEADTPDNFQSRRPNTSFCFLDIRSPGLGDTAMYLCATSRVPTRTGPTNYGYTFGSGTRLTVV.

V and J are TRBV5-1 and TRBJ2-5; D may be TRBD1 (5 bases). Between the trimmed V and J ends, which lost 0 bases and 2 bases, there was a span of 11 bases. Germline V gene sequence: CDR1 SGHRS, CDR2 YFSETQ. The CDR3 loop spans 15 amino acids. In DNA, the CDR3 is TGCGCCAGCAGCTTGGACCAGGGCAGGCAAGAGACCCAGTACTTC. This translates into CASSLDQGRQETQYF.

The V gene is TRBV30, the J gene TRBJ2-3; D possibly corresponds to TRBD1 (5 bases). This CDR3 comprises 13 residues. Germline-derived CDR1 and CDR2 are GTSNPN and SVGIG (reference sequence). V was clipped by 2 bases and J by 1 base, with 7 bases between them. In DNA, the CDR3 is TGTGCCTGGAGTATAGGGGGCACAGATACGCAGTATTTT. Its protein product is CAWSIGGTDTQYF.

The chain links TRBV7-8 to TRBJ2-1; D not resolved. The germline gives CDR1 SGHVS, CDR2 FQNEAQ. The CDR3 runs 13 residues. Deletions cut 4 bases from V and 5 bases from J, with 9 bases between. In DNA, the CDR3 is TGTGCCAGCAGCTCCCGCGAGGACAATGAGCAGTTCTTC. This encodes CASSSREDNEQFF.

This clone was counted a few times. The rearrangement joins TRBV2 to TRBJ1-1, with TRBD1 identical over 8 bases. The germline gives CDR1 SNHLY, CDR2 FYNNEI. The CDR3 totals 12 residues. Trimming cost V 7 bases and J 7 bases; bases outside gene matches: 5. The CDR3 bases are TGTGCCAGCACCCAGGGGGCGATTGAAGCTTTCTTT. Amino acid sequence: CASTQGAIEAFF.

This sequence joins TRBV27 and TRBJ1-4, with D perhaps matching TRBD1 (6 bases). The germline V gene has CDR1 MNHEY and CDR2 SMNVEV (reference sequence). The length of the CDR3 is 16 residues. V dropped 6 bases and J dropped 2 bases, with 16 bases sitting between them. CDR3 residues: CASSLDTGSTNEKLFF. The DNA for the CDR3 is TGTGCCAGCAGCCTTGACACAGGGTCTACTAATGAAAAACTGTTTTTT.

The chain couples TRBV25-1 to TRBJ2-7; 8 nucleotides agree with TRBD2. The CDR3 contains 14 residues. CDR1 is MGHDK and CDR2 is SYGVNS in the germline V gene. Trimming took 7 bases from V and 3 from J; bases not matched to a gene: 8. Here the CDR3 DNA reads TGTGCCAGCACGGGGGGGACGGACCACTACGAGCAGTACTTC. It encodes CASTGGTDHYEQYF.

This clone was seen more than once but under ten times. The chain has TRBV11-2 and TRBJ1-1; the D is unclear. CDR1 and CDR2 from the germline V gene are SGHAT and FQNNGV. This CDR3 is 14 amino acids long. Trimming pared 0 bases from V and 1 base from J, leaving 6 bases between. The CDR3 DNA sequence: TGTGCCAGCAGCTTAGATCTTCGGAACACTGAAGCTTTCTTT. The encoded protein is CASSLDLRNTEAFF.

V gene TRBV5-1 combines with J gene TRBJ2-7; the D is unclear. Per the germline V gene, CDR1 is SGHRS and CDR2 is YFSETQ. The CDR3 sequence is 13 residues long. The V and J ends lost 0 bases and 7 bases respectively, with 11 bases between them. CDR3 sequence (DNA): TGCGCCAGCAGCTTGGCCGTCAGTTATGAGCAGTACTTC. Translating it yields CASSLAVSYEQYF.

J is TRBJ2-1 and V is TRBV7-3; tentatively, D is TRBD1 (6 bases). The CDR3 contains 15 residues. V was cut by 2 bases and J by 7 bases, with 15 bases left in between. Germline lookup yields CDR1 SGHTA and CDR2 FQGTGA. The CDR3 spells CASSLSDRPGNEQFF. CDR3 DNA sequence: TGTGCCAGCAGCTTATCTGACAGGCCGGGAAATGAGCAGTTCTTC.

The chain is built from TRBV9 and TRBJ1-5; D gene unclear. In germline, CDR1 is SGDLS, CDR2 YYNGEE. Trimming took off 3 bases at V and 4 bases at J, with 8 bases between the two ends. The CDR3 extends over 13 amino acids. DNA of the CDR3: TGTGCCAGCAGCGCCGCCAGAAATCAGCCCCAGCATTTT. It specifies CASSAARNQPQHF.

The chain is built from TRBV11-2 and TRBJ2-1; 9 nucleotides line up with TRBD2. CDR3 length: 17 amino acids. Germline V gene sequence: CDR1 SGHAT, CDR2 FQNNGV. The V segment lost 5 bases and the J segment 9 bases; nucleotides outside the gene matches: 17. In DNA form, the CDR3 reads TGTGCCAGCAGCCCGGACCCACGGCGGGAGGGCCCCACTGAGCAGTTCTTC. As protein: CASSPDPRREGPTEQFF. Together with reference TRBV11-2 and TRBJ2-1, the CDR3 gives the full variable domain: EAGVAQSPRYKIIEKRQSVAFWCNPISGHATLYWYQQILGQGPKLLIQFQNNGVVDDSQLPKDRFSAERLKGVDSTLKIQPAKLEDSAVYLCASSPDPRREGPTEQFFGPGTRLTVL.

The gene calls are TRBV2 and TRBJ2-1, with 7 nucleotides matching TRBD2. The V gene end was trimmed by 7 bases and the J gene end by 2 bases; junction bases not matched to a gene: 2. The germline CDR1 and CDR2 sequences are SNHLY and FYNNEI. The CDR3 consists of 13 residues. CDR3 nucleotide sequence: TGTGCCAGCAAGCGGGACGCCTACAATGAGCAGTTCTTC. Residues: CASKRDAYNEQFF.

This clone appeared once. This sequence joins TRBV18 and TRBJ2-2, with 8 bases aligning to TRBD2. The V and J ends lost 2 bases and 4 bases, in that order; junction bases with no gene match: 12. The CDR3 is made up of 18 amino acids. Germline CDR1 reads KGHSH; CDR2 reads LQKENI. The CDR3 sequence: CASSPVGTRGPATGELFF. The CDR3 DNA reads as TGTGCCAGCTCACCAGTAGGGACTAGGGGCCCGGCCACCGGGGAGCTGTTTTTT.

The chain recombines TRBV13 with TRBJ2-3; 7 nucleotides line up with TRBD1. Germline CDR1 reads PRHDT; CDR2 reads FYEKMQ (reference sequence). With V trimmed by 8 bases and J by 0 bases, 8 bases remained unmatched. This CDR3 has 15 amino acids. CDR3 protein: CASSRQGPSTDTQYF. The CDR3 bases are TGTGCCAGCTCAAGACAGGGCCCTAGCACAGATACGCAGTATTTT.

This clone was recorded only once. The CDR3 loop reads CASSSAWGGEQFF. The CDR3 DNA follows: TGTGCCAGCAGCTCAGCGTGGGGGGGTGAGCAGTTCTTC. The chain employs TRBV7-2 and TRBJ2-1, with 7 bases matching TRBD2. With 4 bases clipped from V and 9 bases from J, the junction kept 6 bases outside the gene matches. Germline CDR1 SGHTA, CDR2 FQGNSA. This CDR3 spans 13 amino acids.

The CDR3 here is CASNRGWDQPQHF. DNA of the CDR3: TGTGCCAGCAACAGGGGCTGGGATCAGCCCCAGCATTTT. The chain joins TRBV6-1 to TRBJ1-5, with 7 bases aligning to TRBD1. The CDR3 spans 13 residues. The ends lost 7 bases at V and 5 bases at J; junction bases unmatched: 5. The germline V gene encodes CDR1 MNHNS and CDR2 SASEGT.

The genes are TRBV5-1 and TRBJ2-1, with 9 bases aligning to TRBD1. CDR1 is SGHRS and CDR2 is YFSETQ in the germline V gene. The junction had 6 bases not matched to a gene; V was cut back by 4 bases and J by 4 bases. The length of the CDR3 is 15 residues. The CDR3 DNA reads as TGCGCCAGCAGCCACGGACAGGGGTTTTACAATGAGCAGTTCTTC. It yields the protein CASSHGQGFYNEQFF.

This chain connects TRBV23-1 to TRBJ1-1; D remains ambiguous. TRBV23-1 is designated an ORF whose function remains uncertain. The CDR3 extends over 14 amino acids. Trimming took off 4 bases at V and 10 bases at J, with 19 bases between the two ends. The CDR3 DNA follows: TGCGCCAGCAGTCCGGAGTGGTCTTTTGGCGGAGCTTTCTTT. It encodes CASSPEWSFGGAFF.

The sample holds one count of this clone. The gene calls are TRBV28 and TRBJ2-7; 10 bases map to TRBD1. With V trimmed by 5 bases and J by 3 bases, 7 bases remained unmatched. CDR3 size: 15 residues. Germline CDR1 MDHEN, CDR2 SYDVKM. The CDR3: CASSATGTGVYEQYF. In DNA, the CDR3 is TGTGCCAGCAGTGCCACCGGGACAGGGGTCTACGAGCAGTACTTC.

This chain joins TRBV7-9 and TRBJ2-1, with 11 bases fitting TRBD1. The CDR3 loop spans 14 amino acids. CDR1 and CDR2 from the germline V gene are SEHNR and FQNEAQ (reference sequence). With 3 bases clipped from V and 8 bases from J, the junction kept 3 bases outside the gene matches. The CDR3 region has the DNA TGTGCCAGCAGCTTCGGACAGGGGGCCTATGAGCAGTTCTTC. This translates into CASSFGQGAYEQFF.